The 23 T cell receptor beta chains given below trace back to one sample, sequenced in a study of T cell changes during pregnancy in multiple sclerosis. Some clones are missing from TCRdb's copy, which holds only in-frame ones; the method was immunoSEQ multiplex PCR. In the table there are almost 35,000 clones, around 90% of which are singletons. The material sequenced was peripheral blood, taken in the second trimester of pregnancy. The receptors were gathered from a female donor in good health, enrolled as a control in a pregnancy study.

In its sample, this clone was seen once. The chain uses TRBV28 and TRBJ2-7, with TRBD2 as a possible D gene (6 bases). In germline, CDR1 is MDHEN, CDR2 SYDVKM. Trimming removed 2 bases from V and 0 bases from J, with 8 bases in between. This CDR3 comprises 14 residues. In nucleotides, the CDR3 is TGTGCCAGCAGTTTACGACTAGTCTCCTACGAGCAGTACTTC. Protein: CASSLRLVSYEQYF.

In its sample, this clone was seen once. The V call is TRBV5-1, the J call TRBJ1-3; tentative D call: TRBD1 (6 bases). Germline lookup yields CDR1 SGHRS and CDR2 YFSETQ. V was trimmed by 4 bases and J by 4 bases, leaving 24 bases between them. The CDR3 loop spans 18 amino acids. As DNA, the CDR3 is TGCGCCAGCAGCCCCTCGGGACATCCTGATCTCTTGGGAAACACCATATATTTT. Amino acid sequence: CASSPSGHPDLLGNTIYF.

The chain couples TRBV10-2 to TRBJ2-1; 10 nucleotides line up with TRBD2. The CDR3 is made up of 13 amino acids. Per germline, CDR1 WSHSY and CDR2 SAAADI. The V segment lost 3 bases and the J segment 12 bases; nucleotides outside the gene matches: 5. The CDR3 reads CASSETAGGPQFF. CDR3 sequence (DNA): TGCGCCAGCAGTGAAACAGCGGGGGGGCCGCAGTTCTTC.

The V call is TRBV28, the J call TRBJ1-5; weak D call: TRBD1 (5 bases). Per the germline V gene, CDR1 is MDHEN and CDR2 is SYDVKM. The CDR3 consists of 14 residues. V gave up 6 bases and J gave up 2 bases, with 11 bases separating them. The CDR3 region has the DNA TGTGCCAGCAGGGGGGGAGGCGGCAATCAGCCCCAGCATTTT. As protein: CASRGGGGNQPQHF.

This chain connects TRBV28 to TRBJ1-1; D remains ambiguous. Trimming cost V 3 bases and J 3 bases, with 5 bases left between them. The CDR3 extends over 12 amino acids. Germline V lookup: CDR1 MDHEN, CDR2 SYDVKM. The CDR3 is CASSLIDTEAFF. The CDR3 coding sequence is TGTGCCAGCAGTTTGATAGACACTGAAGCTTTCTTT.

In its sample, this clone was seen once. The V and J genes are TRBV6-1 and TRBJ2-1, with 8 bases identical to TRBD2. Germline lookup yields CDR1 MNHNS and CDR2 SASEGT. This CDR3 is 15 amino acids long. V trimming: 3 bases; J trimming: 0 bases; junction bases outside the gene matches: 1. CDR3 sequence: CASSDLAGSYNEQFF. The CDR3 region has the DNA TGTGCCAGCAGTGATCTAGCGGGCTCCTACAATGAGCAGTTCTTC.

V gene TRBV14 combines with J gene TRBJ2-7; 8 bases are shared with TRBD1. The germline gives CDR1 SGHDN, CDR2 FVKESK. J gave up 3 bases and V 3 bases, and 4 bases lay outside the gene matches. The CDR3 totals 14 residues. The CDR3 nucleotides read TGTGCCAGCAGCCAGGGGGACAGGCACTACGAGCAGTACTTC. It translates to CASSQGDRHYEQYF. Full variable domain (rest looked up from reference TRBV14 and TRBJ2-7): EAGVTQFPSHSVIEKGQTVTLRCDPISGHDNLYWYRRVMGKEIKFLLHFVKESKQDESGMPNNRFLAERTGGTYSTLKVQPAELEDSGVYFCASSQGDRHYEQYFGPGTRLTVT.

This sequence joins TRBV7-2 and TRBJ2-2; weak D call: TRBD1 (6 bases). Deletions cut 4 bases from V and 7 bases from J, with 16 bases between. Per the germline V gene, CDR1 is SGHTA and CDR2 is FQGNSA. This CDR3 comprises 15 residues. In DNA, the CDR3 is TGTGCCAGCAGCTCAGACAGGTGGTATGGCGGGGAGCTGTTTTTT. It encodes CASSSDRWYGGELFF.

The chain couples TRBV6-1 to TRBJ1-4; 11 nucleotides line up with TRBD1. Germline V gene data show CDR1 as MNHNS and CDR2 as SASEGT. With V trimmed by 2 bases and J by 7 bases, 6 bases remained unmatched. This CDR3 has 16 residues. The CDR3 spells CASSERTGTGGEKLFF. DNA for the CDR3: TGTGCCAGCAGTGAAAGGACCGGGACAGGGGGTGAAAAACTGTTTTTT.

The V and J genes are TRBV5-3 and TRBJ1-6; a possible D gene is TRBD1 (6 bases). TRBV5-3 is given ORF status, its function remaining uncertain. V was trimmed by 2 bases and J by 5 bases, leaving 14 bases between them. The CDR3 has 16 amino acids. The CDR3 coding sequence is TGTGCCAGAAGCTTTTCGGGGGGCGCGGATAATTCACCCCTCCACTTT. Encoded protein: CARSFSGGADNSPLHF.

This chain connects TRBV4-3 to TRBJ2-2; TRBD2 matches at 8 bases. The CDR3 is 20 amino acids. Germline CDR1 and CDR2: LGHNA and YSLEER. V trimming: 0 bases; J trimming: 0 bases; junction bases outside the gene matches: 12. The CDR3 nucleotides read TGCGCCAGCAGCCAAGATTGGTTAGCGGGGACATACGCGAACACCGGGGAGCTGTTTTTT. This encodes CASSQDWLAGTYANTGELFF.

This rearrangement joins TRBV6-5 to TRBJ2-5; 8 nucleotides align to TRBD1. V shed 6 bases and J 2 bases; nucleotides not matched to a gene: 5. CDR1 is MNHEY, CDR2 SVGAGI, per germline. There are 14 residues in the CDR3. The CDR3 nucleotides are TGTGCCAGCAGCCAACAGGGGGGTCAAGAGACCCAGTACTTC. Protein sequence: CASSQQGGQETQYF.

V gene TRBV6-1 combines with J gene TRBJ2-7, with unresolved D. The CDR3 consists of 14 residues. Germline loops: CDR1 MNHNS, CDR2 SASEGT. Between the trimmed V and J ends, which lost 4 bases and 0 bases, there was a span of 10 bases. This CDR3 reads CASSGLPNSYEQYF. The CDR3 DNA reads TGTGCCAGCAGTGGACTTCCTAACTCCTACGAGCAGTACTTC.

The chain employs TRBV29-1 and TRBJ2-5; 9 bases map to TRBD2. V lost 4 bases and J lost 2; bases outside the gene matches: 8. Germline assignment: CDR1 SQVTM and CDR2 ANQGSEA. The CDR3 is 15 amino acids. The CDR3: CSVVFRLAVQETQYF. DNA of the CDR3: TGCAGCGTTGTTTTCCGACTAGCGGTGCAAGAGACCCAGTACTTC.

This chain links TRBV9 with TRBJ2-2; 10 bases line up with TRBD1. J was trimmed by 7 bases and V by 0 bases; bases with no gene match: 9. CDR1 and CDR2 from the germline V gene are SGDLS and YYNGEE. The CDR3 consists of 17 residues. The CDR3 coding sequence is TGTGCCAGCAGCGTAGAGGGAGACAGGGGGCGAGACGGGGAGCTGTTTTTT. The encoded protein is CASSVEGDRGRDGELFF. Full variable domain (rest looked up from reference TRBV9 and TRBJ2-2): DSGVTQTPKHLITATGQRVTLRCSPRSGDLSVYWYQQSLDQGLQFLIQYYNGEERAKGNILERFSAQQFPDLHSELNLSSLELGDSALYFCASSVEGDRGRDGELFFGEGSRLTVL.

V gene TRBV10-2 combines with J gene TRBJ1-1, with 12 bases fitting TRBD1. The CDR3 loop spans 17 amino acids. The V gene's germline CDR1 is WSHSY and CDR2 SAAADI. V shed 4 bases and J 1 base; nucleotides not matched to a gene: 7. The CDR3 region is CASSASGQGAKNTEAFF. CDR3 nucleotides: TGCGCCAGCAGTGCCTCGGGACAGGGGGCTAAGAACACTGAAGCTTTCTTT.

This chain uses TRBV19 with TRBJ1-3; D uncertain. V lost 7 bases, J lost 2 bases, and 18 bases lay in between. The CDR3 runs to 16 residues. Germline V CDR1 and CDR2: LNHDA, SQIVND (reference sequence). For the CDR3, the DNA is TGTGCCAGTACCGTACCACGGAGGACTACTGGAAACACCATATATTTT. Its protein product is CASTVPRRTTGNTIYF.

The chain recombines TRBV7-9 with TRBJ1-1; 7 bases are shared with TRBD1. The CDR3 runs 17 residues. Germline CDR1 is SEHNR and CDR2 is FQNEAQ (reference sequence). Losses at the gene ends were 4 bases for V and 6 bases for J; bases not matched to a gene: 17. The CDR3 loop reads CASSYTAGGNIIAEAFF. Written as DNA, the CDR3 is TGTGCCAGCAGCTACACGGCAGGGGGGAACATAATCGCTGAAGCTTTCTTT.

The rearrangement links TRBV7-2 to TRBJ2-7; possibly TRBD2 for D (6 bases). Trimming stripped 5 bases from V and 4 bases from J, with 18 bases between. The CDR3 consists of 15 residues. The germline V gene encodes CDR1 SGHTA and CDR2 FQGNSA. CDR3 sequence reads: CASSIAGTALYEQYF. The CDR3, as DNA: TGTGCCAGCAGCATCGCCGGGACTGCGTTATACGAGCAGTACTTC.

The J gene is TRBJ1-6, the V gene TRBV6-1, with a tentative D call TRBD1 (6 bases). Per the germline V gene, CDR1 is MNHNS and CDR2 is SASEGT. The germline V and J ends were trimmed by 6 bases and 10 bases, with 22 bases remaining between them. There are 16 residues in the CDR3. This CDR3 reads CASREMRTDPRSPLHF. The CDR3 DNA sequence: TGTGCCAGCAGAGAAATGAGGACAGACCCCAGGTCACCCCTCCACTTT.

The CDR3: CASSARDSVSGNTIYF. The CDR3 DNA follows: TGTGCCAGCAGCGCTCGGGACAGCGTCTCTGGAAACACCATATATTTT. V and J are TRBV7-9 and TRBJ1-3; 7 bases align to TRBD1. Germline trimming cut 5 bases from V and 0 bases from J; bases unmatched to any gene: 7. CDR3 size: 16 residues. From germline, CDR1 is SEHNR and CDR2 FQNEAQ (reference sequence).

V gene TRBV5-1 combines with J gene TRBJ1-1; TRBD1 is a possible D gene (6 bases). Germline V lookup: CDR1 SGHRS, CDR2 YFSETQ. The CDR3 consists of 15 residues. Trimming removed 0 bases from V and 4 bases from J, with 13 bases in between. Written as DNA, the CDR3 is TGCGCCAGCAGCTTGGCCAACAGGGTGGTCACTGAAGCTTTCTTT. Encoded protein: CASSLANRVVTEAFF.

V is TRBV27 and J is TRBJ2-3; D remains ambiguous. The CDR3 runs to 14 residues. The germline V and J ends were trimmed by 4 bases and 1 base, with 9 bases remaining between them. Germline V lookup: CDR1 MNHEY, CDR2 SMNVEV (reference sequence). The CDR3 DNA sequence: TGTGCCAGCAGTTCTAGGTTTCGCACAGATACGCAGTATTTT. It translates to CASSSRFRTDTQYF.